This T cell receptor beta chain came from a study of blood T cell repertoires in COVID-19. Method: immunoSEQ multiplex PCR; TCRdb's copy keeps in-frame clones and lacks some. The table includes approximately 140,000 clones, more than 75% detected once. V gave up 6 bases and J gave up 1 base; unmatched junction bases: 4. The CDR3 spans 14 residues. CDR1 and CDR2 from the germline V gene are SQVTM and ANQGSEA. This receptor was obtained from a man aged 55 to 70 with active or convalescent COVID-19. The chain is built from TRBV29-1 and TRBJ2-5; TRBD2 aligns across 11 bases. Material for sequencing was peripheral blood. CDR3 in DNA: TGCAGCGTGGTGACTAGCGGGACCCAAGAGACCCAGTACTTC. It is translated as CSVVTSGTQETQYF.